The clone carrying this T cell receptor beta chain was counted many times. This record belongs to a study of T cells in Graves' hyperthyroidism and ophthalmopathy. The germline V gene has CDR1 SGHAT and CDR2 FQNNGV. This CDR3 spans 15 amino acids. Between the trimmed V and J ends, which lost 0 bases and 3 bases, there was a span of 12 bases. The TCR beta CDR3 regions underwent amplification using RNA transcripts as the source. Initially, a first-round RT-PCR of the TCR CDR3 employed the HTBI primer set. Via MiXCR, TCRdb re-called the multiplex PCR reads, giving one row per CDR3 protein. The profile shows approximately 330,000 distinct CDR3 sequences, roughly 13% of them singletons.

This TCR was recovered from a woman aged 40 to 50 with Graves' ophthalmopathy. This rearrangement joins TRBV11-2 to TRBJ2-7, with D unclear. The sequenced material came from blood. This chain's CDR3 is CASSLDRGTFYEQYF. The CDR3 coding sequence is TGTGCCAGCAGCTTAGATCGTGGCACTTTCTACGAGCAGTACTTC.